The following is a T cell receptor (beta chain) sequence with its context. The time point was: patch test 3, about 24 weeks after DPC sensitization. The treatment denotes: therapeutic diphenylcyclopropenone sensitization with weekly scalp DPC. Deletions cut 2 bases from V and 8 bases from J, with 13 bases between. There are 14 residues in the CDR3. Germline CDR1 and CDR2: LGHDT and YNNKEL (reference sequence). This record comes from a study of human T cells and chemical hapten exposure. Each CDR3 protein is one row after TCRdb ran MiXCR on the RACE reads. The table lists under 200,000 distinct CDR3 sequences, roughly 26% of them singletons.

The sequence was collected from a woman aged 18-29 years with alopecia areata. Some clones in this sample may be carry-over from other donors' samples. This sample comprised whole blood, obtained in connection with sensitization to the hapten diphenylcyclopropenone (DPC). V and J are TRBV3-1 and TRBJ2-1; D is tentatively TRBD1 or TRBD2 (5 bases each). The CDR3 spells CASSQRGWGDEQFF. The CDR3 DNA reads as TGTGCCAGCAGCCAAAGAGGGTGGGGCGATGAGCAGTTCTTC.